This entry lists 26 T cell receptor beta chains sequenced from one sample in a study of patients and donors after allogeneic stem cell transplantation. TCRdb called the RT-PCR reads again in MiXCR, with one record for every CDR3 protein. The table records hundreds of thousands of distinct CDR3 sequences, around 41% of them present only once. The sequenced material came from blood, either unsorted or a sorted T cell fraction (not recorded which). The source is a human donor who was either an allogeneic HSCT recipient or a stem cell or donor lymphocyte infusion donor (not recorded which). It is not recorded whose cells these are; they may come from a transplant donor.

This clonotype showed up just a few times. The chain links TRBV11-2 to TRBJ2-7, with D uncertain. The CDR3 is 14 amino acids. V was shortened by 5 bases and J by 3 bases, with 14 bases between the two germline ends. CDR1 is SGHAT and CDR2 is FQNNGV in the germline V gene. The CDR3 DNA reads TGTGCCAGCAGCCGGCTTAGCAGCCACTACGAGCAGTACTTC. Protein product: CASSRLSSHYEQYF. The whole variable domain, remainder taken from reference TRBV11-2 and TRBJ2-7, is EAGVAQSPRYKIIEKRQSVAFWCNPISGHATLYWYQQILGQGPKLLIQFQNNGVVDDSQLPKDRFSAERLKGVDSTLKIQPAKLEDSAVYLCASSRLSSHYEQYFGPGTRLTVT.

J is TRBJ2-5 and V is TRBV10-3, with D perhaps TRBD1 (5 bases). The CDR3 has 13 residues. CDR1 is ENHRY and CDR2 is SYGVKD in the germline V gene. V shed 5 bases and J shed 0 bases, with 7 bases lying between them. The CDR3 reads CAISRQYQETQYF. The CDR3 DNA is TGTGCCATCAGTCGACAGTACCAAGAGACCCAGTACTTC.

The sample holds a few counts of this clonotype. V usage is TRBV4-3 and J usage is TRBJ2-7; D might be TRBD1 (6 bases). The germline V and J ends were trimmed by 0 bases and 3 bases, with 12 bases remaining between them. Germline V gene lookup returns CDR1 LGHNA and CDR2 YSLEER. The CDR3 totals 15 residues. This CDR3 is CASSQDRDISYEQYF. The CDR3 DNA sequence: TGCGCCAGCAGCCAAGATAGGGACATTAGCTACGAGCAGTACTTC.

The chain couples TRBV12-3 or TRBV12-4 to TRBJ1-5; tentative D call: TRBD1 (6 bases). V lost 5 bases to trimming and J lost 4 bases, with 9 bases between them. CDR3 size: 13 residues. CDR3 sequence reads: CASSDRLNQPQHF. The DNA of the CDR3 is TGTGCCAGCAGTGACAGGCTAAATCAGCCCCAGCATTTT.

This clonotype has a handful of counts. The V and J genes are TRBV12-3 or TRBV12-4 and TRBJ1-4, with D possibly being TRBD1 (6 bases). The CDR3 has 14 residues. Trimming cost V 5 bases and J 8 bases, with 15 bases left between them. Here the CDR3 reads CASSPRDIREKLFF. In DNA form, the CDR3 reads TGTGCCAGCAGTCCCCGGGACATCCGCGAAAAACTGTTTTTT.

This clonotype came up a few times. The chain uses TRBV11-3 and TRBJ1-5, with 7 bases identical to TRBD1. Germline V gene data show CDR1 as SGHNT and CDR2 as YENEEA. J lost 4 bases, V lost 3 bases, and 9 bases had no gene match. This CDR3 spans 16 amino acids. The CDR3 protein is CASSFWGAGGNQPQHF. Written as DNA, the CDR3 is TGTGCCAGCAGCTTCTGGGGGGCAGGGGGGAATCAGCCCCAGCATTTT.

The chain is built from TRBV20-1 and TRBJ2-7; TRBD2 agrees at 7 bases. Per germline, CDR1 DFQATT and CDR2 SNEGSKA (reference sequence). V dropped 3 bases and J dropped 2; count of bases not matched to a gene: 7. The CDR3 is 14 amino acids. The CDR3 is CSASRLAPPYEQYF. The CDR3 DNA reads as TGCAGTGCTAGCAGACTAGCCCCTCCCTACGAGCAGTACTTC.

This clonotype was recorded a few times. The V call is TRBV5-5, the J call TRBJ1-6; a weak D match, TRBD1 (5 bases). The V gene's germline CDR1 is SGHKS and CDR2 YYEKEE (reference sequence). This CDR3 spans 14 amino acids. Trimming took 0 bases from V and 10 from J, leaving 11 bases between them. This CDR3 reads CASSLDYRDSPLHF. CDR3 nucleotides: TGTGCCAGCAGCTTGGACTACCGGGACTCACCCCTCCACTTT. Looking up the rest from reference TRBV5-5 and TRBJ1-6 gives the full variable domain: DAGVTQSPTHLIKTRGQQVTLRCSPISGHKSVSWYQQVLGQGPQFIFQYYEKEERGRGNFPDRFSARQFPNYSSELNVNALLLGDSALYLCASSLDYRDSPLHFGNGTRLTVT.

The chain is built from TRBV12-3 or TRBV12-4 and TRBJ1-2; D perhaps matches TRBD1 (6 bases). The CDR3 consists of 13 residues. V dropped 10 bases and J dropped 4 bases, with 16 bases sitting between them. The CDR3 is CATRRGRGYGYTF. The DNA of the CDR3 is TGTGCCACCCGAAGGGGGAGAGGCTATGGCTACACCTTC.

Here the CDR3 DNA reads TGCGCCAGCACCTTCAATACGGGACAACTAAGAAGGAACGAGCAGTACTTC. Protein sequence: CASTFNTGQLRRNEQYF. The genes are TRBV5-1 and TRBJ2-7; possibly TRBD1 for D (6 bases). Deletions cut 6 bases from V and 5 bases from J, with 27 bases between. This CDR3 contains 17 residues. The germline gives CDR1 SGHRS, CDR2 YFSETQ.

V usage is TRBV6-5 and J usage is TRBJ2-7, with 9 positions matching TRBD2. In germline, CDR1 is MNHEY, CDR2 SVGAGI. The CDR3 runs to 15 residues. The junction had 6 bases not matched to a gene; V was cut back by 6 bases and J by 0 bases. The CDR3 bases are TGTGCCAGCAGCCGCCTAGCGGGGAGCTCCTACGAGCAGTACTTC. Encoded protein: CASSRLAGSSYEQYF.

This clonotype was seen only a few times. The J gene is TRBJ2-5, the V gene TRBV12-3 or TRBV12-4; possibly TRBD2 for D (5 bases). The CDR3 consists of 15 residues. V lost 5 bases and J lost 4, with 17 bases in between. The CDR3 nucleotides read TGTGCCAGCAGTCCACCCGGACTGTTCCGAGAGACCCAGTACTTC. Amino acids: CASSPPGLFRETQYF.

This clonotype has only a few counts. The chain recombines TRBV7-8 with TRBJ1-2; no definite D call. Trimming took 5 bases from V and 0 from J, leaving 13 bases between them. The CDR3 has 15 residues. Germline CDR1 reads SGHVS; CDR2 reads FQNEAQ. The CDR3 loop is CASSQRTPANYGYTF. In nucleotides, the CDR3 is TGTGCCAGCAGCCAACGGACTCCAGCTAACTATGGCTACACCTTC.

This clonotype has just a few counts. As DNA, the CDR3 is TGTGCCAGCAGTGAAGGGAAAGGGGCCAACGTCCTGACTTTC. Translated, it gives CASSEGKGANVLTF. The rearrangement uses TRBV6-4 and TRBJ2-6; D remains ambiguous. The CDR3 totals 14 residues. CDR1 and CDR2 (germline): MRHNA, SNTAGT. Deletions cut 3 bases from V and 4 bases from J, with 7 bases between.

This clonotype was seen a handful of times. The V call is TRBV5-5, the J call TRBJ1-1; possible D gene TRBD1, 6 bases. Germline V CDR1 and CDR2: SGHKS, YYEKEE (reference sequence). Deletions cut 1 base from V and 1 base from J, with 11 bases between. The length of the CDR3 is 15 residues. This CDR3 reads CASSLRAGANTEAFF. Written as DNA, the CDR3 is TGTGCCAGCAGCTTGAGGGCAGGGGCGAACACTGAAGCTTTCTTT.

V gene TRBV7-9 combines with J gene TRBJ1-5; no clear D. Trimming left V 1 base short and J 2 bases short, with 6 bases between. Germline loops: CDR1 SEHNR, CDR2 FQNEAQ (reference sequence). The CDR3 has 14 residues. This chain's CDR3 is CASSLGLGNQPQHF. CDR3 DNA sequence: TGTGCCAGCAGCTTAGGCCTTGGCAATCAGCCCCAGCATTTT.

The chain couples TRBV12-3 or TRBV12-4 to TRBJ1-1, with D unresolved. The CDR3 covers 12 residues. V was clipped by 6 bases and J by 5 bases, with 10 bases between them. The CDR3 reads CASRTLGTEAFF. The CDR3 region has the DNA TGTGCCAGCAGAACATTAGGGACTGAAGCTTTCTTT.

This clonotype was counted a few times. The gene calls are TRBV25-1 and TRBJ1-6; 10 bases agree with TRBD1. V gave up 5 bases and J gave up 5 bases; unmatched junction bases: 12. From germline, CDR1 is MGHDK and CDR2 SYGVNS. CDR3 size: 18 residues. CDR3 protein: CASSSTGTGVDHNSPLHF. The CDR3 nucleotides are TGTGCCAGCAGTTCAACCGGGACAGGGGTCGATCATAATTCACCCCTCCACTTT. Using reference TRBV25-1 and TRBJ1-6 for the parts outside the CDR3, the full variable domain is EADIYQTPRYLVIGTGKKITLECSQTMGHDKMYWYQQDPGMELHLIHYSYGVNSTEKGDLSSESTVSRIRTEHFPLTLESARPSHTSQYLCASSSTGTGVDHNSPLHFGNGTRLTVT.

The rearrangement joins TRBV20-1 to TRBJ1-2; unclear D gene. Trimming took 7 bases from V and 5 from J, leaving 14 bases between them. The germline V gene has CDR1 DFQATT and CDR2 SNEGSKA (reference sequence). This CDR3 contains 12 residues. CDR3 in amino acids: CSVAAKIYGYTF. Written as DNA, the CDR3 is TGCAGTGTTGCAGCCAAAATTTATGGCTACACCTTC.

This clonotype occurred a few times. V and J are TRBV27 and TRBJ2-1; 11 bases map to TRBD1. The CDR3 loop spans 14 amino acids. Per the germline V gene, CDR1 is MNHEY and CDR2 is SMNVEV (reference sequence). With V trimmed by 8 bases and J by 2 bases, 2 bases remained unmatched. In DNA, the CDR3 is TGTGCCAGCCGGACAGGGGGCACCTACAATGAGCAGTTCTTC. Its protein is CASRTGGTYNEQFF.

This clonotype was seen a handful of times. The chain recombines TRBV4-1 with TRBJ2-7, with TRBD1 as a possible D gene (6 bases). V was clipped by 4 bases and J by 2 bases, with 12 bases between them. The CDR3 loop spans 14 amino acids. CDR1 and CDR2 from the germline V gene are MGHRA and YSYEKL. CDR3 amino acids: CASSRQVNAYEQYF. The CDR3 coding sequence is TGCGCCAGCAGCCGACAGGTCAATGCCTACGAGCAGTACTTC.

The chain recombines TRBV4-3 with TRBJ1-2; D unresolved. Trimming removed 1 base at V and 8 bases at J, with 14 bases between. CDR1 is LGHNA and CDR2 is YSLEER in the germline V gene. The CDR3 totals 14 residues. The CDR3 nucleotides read TGCGCCAGCAGCCAAGGCCCCCACGCTGGAGGCTACACCTTC. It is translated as CASSQGPHAGGYTF.

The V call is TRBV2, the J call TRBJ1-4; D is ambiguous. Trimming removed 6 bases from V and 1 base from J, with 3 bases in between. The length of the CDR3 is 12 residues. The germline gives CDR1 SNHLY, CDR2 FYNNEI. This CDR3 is CASRLTNEKLFF. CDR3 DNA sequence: TGTGCCAGCAGGTTAACTAATGAAAAACTGTTTTTT.

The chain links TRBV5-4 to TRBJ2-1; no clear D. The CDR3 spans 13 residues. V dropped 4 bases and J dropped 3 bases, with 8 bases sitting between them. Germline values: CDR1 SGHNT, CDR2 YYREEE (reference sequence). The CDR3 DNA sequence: TGTGCCAGCAGCATCGAACACTACAATGAGCAGTTCTTC. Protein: CASSIEHYNEQFF. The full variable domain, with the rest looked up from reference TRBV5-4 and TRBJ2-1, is ETGVTQSPTHLIKTRGQQVTLRCSSQSGHNTVSWYQQALGQGPQFIFQYYREEENGRGNFPPRFSGLQFPNYSSELNVNALELDDSALYLCASSIEHYNEQFFGPGTRLTVL.

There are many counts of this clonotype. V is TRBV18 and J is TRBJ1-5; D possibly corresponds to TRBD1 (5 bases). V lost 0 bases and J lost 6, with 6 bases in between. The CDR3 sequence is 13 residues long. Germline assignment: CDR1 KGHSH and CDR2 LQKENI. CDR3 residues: CASSPPGVQPQHF. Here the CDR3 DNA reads TGTGCCAGCTCACCACCAGGGGTTCAGCCCCAGCATTTT.

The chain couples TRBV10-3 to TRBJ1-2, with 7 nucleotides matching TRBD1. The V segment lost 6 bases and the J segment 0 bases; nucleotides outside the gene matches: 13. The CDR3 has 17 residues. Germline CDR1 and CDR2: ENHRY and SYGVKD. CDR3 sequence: CAIRKGDREEANYGYTF. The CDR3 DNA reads TGTGCCATCAGGAAGGGAGACAGGGAAGAGGCTAACTATGGCTACACCTTC.